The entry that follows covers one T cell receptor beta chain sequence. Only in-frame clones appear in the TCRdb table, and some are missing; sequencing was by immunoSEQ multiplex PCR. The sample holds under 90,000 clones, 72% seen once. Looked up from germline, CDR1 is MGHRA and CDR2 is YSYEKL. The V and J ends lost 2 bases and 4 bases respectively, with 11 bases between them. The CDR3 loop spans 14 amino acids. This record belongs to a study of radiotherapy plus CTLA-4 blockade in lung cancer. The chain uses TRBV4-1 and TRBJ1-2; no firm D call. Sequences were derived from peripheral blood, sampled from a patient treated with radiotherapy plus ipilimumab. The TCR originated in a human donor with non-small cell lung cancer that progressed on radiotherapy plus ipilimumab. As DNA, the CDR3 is TGCGCCAGCAGCCAAACGAGCGGGATCTATGGCTACACCTTC. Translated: CASSQTSGIYGYTF.